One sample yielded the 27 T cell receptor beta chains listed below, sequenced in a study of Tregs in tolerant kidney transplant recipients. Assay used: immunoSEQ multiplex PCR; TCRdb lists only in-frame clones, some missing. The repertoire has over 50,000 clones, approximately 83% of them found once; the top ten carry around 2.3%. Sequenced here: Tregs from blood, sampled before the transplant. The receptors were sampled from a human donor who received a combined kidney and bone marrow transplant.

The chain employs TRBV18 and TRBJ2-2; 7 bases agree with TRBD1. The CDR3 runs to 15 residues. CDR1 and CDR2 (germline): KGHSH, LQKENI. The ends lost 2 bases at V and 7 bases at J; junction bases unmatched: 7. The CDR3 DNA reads TGTGCCAGCTCACCAGCGACAGGGATGGTCGGGGAGCTGTTTTTT. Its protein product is CASSPATGMVGELFF.

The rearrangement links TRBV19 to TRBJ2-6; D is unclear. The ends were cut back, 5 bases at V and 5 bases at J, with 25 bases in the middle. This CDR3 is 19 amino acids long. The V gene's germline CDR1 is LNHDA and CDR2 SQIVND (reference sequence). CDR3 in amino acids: CASSVVTTNHKSRANVLTF. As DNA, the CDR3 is TGTGCCAGTAGTGTGGTAACGACAAATCACAAAAGTCGGGCCAACGTCCTGACTTTC.

The CDR3: CASSSRGRGTDTQYF. In nucleotides, the CDR3 is TGTGCCAGCAGCTCCAGGGGCCGTGGCACAGATACGCAGTATTTT. The rearrangement links TRBV6-6 to TRBJ2-3, with a possible D match to TRBD1 (6 bases). The germline gives CDR1 MNHNY, CDR2 SVGAGI (reference sequence). Trimming stripped 6 bases from V and 1 base from J, with 14 bases between. The CDR3 totals 15 residues.

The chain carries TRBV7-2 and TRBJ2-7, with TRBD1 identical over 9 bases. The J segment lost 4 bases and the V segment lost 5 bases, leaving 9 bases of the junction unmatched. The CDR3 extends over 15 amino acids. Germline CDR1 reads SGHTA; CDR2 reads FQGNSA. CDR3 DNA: TGTGCCAGCAGCCCTACCGGGACAGGGAGGTACGAGCAGTACTTC. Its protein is CASSPTGTGRYEQYF.

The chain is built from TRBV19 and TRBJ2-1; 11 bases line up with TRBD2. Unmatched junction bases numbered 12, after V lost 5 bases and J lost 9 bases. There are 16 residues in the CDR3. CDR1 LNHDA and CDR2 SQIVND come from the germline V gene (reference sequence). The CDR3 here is CASSLRRLAGKPEQFF. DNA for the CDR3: TGTGCCAGTAGTCTACGCCGACTAGCGGGGAAACCTGAGCAGTTCTTC.

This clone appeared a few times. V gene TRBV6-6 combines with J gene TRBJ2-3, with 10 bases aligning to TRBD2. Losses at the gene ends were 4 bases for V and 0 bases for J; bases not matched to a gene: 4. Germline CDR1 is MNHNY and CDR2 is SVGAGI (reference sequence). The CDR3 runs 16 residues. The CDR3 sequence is CASSSQLAGSTDTQYF. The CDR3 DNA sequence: TGTGCCAGCAGTTCCCAACTAGCGGGAAGCACAGATACGCAGTATTTT.

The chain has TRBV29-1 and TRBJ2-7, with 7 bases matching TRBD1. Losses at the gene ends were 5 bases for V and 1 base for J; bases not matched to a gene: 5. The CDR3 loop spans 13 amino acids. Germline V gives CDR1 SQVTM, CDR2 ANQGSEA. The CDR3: CSVRTGASYEQYF. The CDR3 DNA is TGCAGCGTTCGGACAGGCGCTTCCTACGAGCAGTACTTC.

CDR3 coding DNA: TGTGCCAGTAGTATTGCCGATAGCAATCAGCCCCAGCATTTT. Translating gives CASSIADSNQPQHF. The chain combines TRBV19 with TRBJ1-5, with D unclear. The CDR3 loop spans 14 amino acids. Trimming took 3 bases from V and 0 from J, leaving 6 bases between them. Germline V gives CDR1 LNHDA, CDR2 SQIVND (reference sequence). Full variable domain (missing parts from reference TRBV19 and TRBJ1-5): DGGITQSPKYLFRKEGQNVTLSCEQNLNHDAMYWYRQDPGQGLRLIYYSQIVNDFQKGDIAEGYSVSREKKESFPLTVTSAQKNPTAFYLCASSIADSNQPQHFGDGTRLSIL.

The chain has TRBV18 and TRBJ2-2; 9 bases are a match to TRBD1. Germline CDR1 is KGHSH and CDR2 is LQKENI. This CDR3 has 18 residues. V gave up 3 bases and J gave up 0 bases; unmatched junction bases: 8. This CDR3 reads CASSPLPGQGANTGELFF. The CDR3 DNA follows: TGTGCCAGCTCACCCTTACCGGGACAGGGAGCGAACACCGGGGAGCTGTTTTTT. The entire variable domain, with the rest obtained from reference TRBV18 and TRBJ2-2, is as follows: NAGVMQNPRHLVRRRGQEARLRCSPMKGHSHVYWYRQLPEEGLKFMVYLQKENIIDESGMPKERFSAEFPKEGPSILRIQQVVRGDSAAYFCASSPLPGQGANTGELFFGEGSRLTVL.

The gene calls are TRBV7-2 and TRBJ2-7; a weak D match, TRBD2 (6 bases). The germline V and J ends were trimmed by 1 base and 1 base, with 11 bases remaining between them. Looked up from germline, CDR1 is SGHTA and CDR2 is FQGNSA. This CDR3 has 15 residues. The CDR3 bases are TGTGCCAGCAGCTTAGAGGAGGGCCCGTCCTACGAGCAGTACTTC. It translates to CASSLEEGPSYEQYF.

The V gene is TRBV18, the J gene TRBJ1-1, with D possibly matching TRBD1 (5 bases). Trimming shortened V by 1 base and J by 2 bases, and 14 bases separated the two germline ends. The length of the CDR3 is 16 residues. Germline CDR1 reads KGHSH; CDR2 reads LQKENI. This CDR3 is CASSPLVGVVNTEAFF. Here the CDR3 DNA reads TGTGCCAGCTCACCACTAGTAGGGGTTGTTAACACTGAAGCTTTCTTT.

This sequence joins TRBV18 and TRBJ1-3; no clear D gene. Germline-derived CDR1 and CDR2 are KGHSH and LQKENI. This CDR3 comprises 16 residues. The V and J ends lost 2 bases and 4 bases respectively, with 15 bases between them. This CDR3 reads CASSPSGSRNGNTIYF. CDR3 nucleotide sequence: TGTGCCAGCTCACCAAGTGGGAGCCGAAACGGAAACACCATATATTTT.

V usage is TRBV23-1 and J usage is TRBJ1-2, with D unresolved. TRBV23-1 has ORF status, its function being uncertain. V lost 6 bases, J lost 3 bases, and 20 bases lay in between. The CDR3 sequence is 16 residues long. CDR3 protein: CASSRNGTRAYYGYTF. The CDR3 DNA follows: TGCGCCAGCAGCCGTAACGGAACGAGGGCGTACTATGGCTACACCTTC.

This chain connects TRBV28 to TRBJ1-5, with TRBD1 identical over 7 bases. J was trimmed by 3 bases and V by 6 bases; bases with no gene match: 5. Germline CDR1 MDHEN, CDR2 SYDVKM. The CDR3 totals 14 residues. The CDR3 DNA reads TGTGCCAGCAGCACCGACAGGGCCAATCAGCCCCAGCATTTT. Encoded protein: CASSTDRANQPQHF.

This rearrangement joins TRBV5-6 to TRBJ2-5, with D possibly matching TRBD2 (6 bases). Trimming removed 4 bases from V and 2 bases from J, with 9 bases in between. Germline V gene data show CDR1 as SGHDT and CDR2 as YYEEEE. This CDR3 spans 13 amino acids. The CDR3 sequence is CASSPGLQETQYF. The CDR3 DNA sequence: TGTGCCAGCAGCCCGGGACTTCAAGAGACCCAGTACTTC.

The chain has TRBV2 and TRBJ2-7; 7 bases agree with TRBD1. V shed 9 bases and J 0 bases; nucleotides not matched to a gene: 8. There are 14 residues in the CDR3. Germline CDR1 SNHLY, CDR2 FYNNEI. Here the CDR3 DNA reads TGTGCCAGACAAAGGGGGCTGAGCTCCTACGAGCAGTACTTC. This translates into CARQRGLSSYEQYF.

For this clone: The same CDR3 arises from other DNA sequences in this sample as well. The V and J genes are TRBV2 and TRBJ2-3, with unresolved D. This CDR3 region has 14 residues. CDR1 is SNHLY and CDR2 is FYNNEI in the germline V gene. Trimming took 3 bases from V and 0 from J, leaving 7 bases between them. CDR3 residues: CASSEGLSTDTQYF. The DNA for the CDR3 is TGTGCCAGCAGTGAGGGATTGAGCACAGATACGCAGTATTTT.

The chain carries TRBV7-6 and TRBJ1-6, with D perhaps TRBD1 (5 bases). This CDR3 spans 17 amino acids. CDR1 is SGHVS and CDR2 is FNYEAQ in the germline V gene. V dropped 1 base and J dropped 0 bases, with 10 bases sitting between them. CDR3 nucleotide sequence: TGTGCCAGCAGCTTAGGGGCAGGGAGCTCCTATAATTCACCCCTCCACTTT. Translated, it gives CASSLGAGSSYNSPLHF.

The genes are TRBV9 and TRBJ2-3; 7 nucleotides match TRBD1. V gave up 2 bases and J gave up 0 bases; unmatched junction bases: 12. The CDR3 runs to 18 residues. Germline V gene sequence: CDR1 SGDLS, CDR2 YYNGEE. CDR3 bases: TGTGCCAGCAGCGTGAGCCTCCACACAGGGGCTAGCACAGATACGCAGTATTTT. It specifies CASSVSLHTGASTDTQYF.

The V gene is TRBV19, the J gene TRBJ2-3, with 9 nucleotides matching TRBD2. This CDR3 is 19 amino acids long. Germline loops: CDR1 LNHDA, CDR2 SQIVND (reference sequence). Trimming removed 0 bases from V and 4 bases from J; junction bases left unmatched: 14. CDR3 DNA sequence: TGTGCCAGTAGTATAGACCCCGTTTGGCTAGCGGGAAGGGCAGATACGCAGTATTTT. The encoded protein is CASSIDPVWLAGRADTQYF.

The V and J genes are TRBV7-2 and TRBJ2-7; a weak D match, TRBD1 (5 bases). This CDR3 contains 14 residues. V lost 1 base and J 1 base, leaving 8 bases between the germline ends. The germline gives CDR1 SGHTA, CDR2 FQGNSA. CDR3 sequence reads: CASSLEGRSYEQYF. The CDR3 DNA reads TGTGCCAGCAGCTTAGAGGGGCGATCCTACGAGCAGTACTTC.

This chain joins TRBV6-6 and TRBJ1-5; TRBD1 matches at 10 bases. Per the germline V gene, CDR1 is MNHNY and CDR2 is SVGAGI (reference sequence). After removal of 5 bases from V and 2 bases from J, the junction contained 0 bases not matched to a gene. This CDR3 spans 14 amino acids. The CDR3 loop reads CASSGTGGNQPQHF. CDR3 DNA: TGTGCCAGCAGTGGGACAGGGGGCAATCAGCCCCAGCATTTT.

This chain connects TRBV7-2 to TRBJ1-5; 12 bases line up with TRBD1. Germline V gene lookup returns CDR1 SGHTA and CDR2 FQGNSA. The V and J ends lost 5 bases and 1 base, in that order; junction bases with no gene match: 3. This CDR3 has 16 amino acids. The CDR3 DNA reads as TGTGCCAGCAGCCTGGGACAGGGGGCCAGCAATCAGCCCCAGCATTTT. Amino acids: CASSLGQGASNQPQHF.

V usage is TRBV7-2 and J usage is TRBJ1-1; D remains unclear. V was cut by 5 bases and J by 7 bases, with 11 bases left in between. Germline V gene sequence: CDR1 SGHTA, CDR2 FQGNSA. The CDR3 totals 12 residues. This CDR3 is CASSPPWVEAFF. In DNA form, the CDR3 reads TGTGCCAGCAGCCCCCCGTGGGTTGAAGCTTTCTTT.

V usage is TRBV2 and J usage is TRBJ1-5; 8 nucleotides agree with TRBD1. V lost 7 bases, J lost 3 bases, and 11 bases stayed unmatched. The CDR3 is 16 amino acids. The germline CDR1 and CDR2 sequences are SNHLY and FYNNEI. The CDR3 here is CASMVDGQGSNQPQHF. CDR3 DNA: TGTGCCAGCATGGTTGATGGACAGGGCTCCAATCAGCCCCAGCATTTT.

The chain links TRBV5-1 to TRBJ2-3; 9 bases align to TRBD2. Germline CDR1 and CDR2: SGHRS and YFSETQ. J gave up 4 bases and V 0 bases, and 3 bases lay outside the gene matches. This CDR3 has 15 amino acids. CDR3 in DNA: TGCGCCAGCAGCTTGGTAGCGGGAGCCCCAGATACGCAGTATTTT. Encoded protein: CASSLVAGAPDTQYF.

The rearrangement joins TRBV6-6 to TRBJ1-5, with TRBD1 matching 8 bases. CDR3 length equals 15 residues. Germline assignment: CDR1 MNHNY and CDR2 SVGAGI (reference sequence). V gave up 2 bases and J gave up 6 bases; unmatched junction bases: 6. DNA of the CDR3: TGTGCCAGCAGTTACACCGGACAGGGTGGTCAGCCCCAGCATTTT. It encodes CASSYTGQGGQPQHF.